The present T cell receptor beta chain was sequenced within a study of Tregs in tolerant kidney transplant recipients (dated by TCRdb to about 2019). Study-wide context: TCRbeta sequencing was used in the study to identify donor-specific regulatory T cells before combined kidney and bone marrow transplantation, and the identified cells were then tracked after transplant. Study-wide findings and limitations: For some patients, the PCR primers changed as time went on, which meant samples from those patients could not be compared with one another at the nucleotide level. Biological reproducibility was not directly addressed, though technical replication error appeared minimal. Donor-specific Treg expansion was found to exceed global Treg expansion in tolerant patients, suggesting antigen-driven rather than nonspecific expansion. Expanding Tregs with activated donor B cells appeared to identify the most biologically relevant and donor-specific TCRbeta repertoire. The study was limited by small patient numbers, and the findings need validation in larger populations and under other immunosuppression protocols.

For TCRbeta CDR3 sequencing, genomic DNA was extracted from sorted cells using the QIAGEN DNeasy Blood and Tissue Kit. High-throughput TCRbeta CDR3 sequencing was carried out commercially through immunoSEQ, with PCR amplification with bias correction and internal controls included. Concerning the study's data processing: Unique productive TCRbeta sequences were defined by CDR3 nucleotide sequence where primers matched, otherwise by CDR3 amino acid sequence with Vbeta and Jbeta genes. Sorting error was corrected by removing sequences shared between sorted populations at a frequency ratio of 2:1 or less, and the remaining shared sequences were assigned to the higher population. A sequence counted as donor-reactive if, in CFSE-low cells, the sequence had a frequency of at least 0.01% and was expanded at least 5-fold compared with unstimulated cells. Jensen-Shannon divergence calculated on the top 100 TCRbeta sequences ranked by frequency was used to measure repertoire divergence. For samples with multiple sequencing runs, sorting error was corrected separately for each run before the runs were pooled. The table comes from immuneACCESS by way of TCRdb, which keeps in-frame sequences with V and J called. Part of the clones is missing from these tables; in studies checked, under half for an unresolved V gene and the rest for unknown reasons. V and J calls plus clone size are reproduced from that table; the DNA served to infer D and trimming. This sample holds 81,000 or so clones; around nine tenths were observed only once. The leading ten clones occupy 1.5% to 2% of the sample.

The transplants used related donors along with nonmyeloablative bone marrow transplantation, and in the human trials mixed chimerism was transient. Unstimulated Tregs (CD4+CD25+CD127-), CD4+ non-Tregs (CD4+CD25-), CD4 and CD8 cells were FACS-sorted from thawed PBMCs. A few combined kidney and bone marrow transplant recipients from the ITN036ST trial were included as patients, and samples were available only from these trial subjects. Healthy control blood was processed to PBMCs with a Ficoll density gradient and then cryopreserved, whereas patient PBMCs were collected both before and after transplant. Trimming leaves V shorter by 3 bases and J shorter by 5 bases, with the junction holding 11 bases beyond the gene matches. CDR3 length: 17 amino acids, cysteine to phenylalanine. Only the CDR3 part of the read is kept: 51 bases, read in frame from the first base. The germline V gene yields SGDLS for CDR1 and YYNGEE for CDR2.

With respect to this clone: The antigen it recognizes is unknown. One base away there is no much larger clone; base qualities are not given.

Specimen: CD4+ T cells from blood (PBMCs), collected 24 months after the transplant. Recombination joined TRBV9 with TRBJ2-2, and 9 junction bases match TRBD1. This receptor was taken from a human patient who received a combined kidney and bone marrow transplant. After a transplant, some T cells may have been passed on by the graft donor. The sequence in DNA is TGTGCCAGCAGCGAGACAGGGGGGGGGTTTAAGACCGGGGAGCTGTTTTTT. This sequence encodes CASSETGGGFKTGELFF.